This T cell receptor beta chain was profiled in a study of T cell repertoires in cytomegalovirus infection. Overall study: Public TCR beta signatures were indicative of both CMV infection and a matching HLA type. Overall study findings and caveats: Within the response measured ex vivo, HLA-C-restricted CMV-specific TCR beta clonotypes were dominant.

Each CDR3 protein gets one entry after TCRdb re-called the reads with MiXCR. The sample contains 70,000 to 85,000 distinct CDR3 sequences, approximately 39% of which appear only once. V lost 3 bases and J lost 5, with 14 bases in between. The CDR3 contains 15 residues. CDR1 MGHRA and CDR2 YSYEKL come from the germline V gene. This clonotype was seen repeatedly, ten times or more. Its antigen is unknown. The TCR originated in a human donor in good health (CMV status not recorded). Some clones in this sample may be carry-over from other donors' samples. This chain connects TRBV4-1 to TRBJ1-5, with D possibly being TRBD1 (5 bases). The sequenced sample was CD8+ T cells from cultured PBMCs, obtained from culture after CMV antigen stimulation. CDR3 in amino acids: CASSHRRGGDQPQHF. The CDR3 nucleotides read TGCGCCAGCAGCCACAGGCGCGGAGGGGATCAGCCCCAGCATTTT.